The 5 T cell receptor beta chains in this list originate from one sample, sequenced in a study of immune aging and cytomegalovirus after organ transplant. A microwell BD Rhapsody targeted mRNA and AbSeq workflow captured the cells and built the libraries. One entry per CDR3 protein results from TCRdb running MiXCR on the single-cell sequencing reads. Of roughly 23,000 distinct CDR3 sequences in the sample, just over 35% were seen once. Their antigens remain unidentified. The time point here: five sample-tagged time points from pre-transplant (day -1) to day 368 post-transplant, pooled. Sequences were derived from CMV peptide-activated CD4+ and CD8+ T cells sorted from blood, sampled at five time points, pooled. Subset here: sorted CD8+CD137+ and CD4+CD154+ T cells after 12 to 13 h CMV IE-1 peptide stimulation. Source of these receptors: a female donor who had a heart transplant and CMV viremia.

CDR3 in amino acids: CSVAGTAQETQYF. The CDR3 DNA reads as TGCAGCGTCGCCGGGACAGCACAAGAGACCCAGTACTTC. V gene TRBV29-1 combines with J gene TRBJ2-5; 7 nucleotides match TRBD1. The CDR3 spans 13 residues. V lost 6 bases and J lost 2; bases outside the gene matches: 6. CDR1 SQVTM and CDR2 ANQGSEA come from the germline V gene.

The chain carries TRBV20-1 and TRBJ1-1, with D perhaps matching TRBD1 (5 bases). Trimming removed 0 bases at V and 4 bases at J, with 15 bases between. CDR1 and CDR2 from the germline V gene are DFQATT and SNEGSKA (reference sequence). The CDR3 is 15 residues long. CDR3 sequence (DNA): TGCAGTGCTAGAGAGGGGAGGGGTTTCGGCACTGAAGCTTTCTTT. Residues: CSAREGRGFGTEAFF.

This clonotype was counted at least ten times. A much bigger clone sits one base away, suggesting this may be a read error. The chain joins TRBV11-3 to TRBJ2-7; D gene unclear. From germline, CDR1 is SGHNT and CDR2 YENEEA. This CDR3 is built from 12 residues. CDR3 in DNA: TGTGCCAGCGGCTTCGGCCGCTACGAGCAGTACTTC. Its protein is CASGFGRYEQYF.

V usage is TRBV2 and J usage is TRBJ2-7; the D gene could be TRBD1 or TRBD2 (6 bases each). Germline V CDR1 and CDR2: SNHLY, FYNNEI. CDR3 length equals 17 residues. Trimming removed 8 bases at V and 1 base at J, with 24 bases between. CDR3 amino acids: CASHSNLGGQKSYEQYF. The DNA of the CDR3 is TGTGCCAGCCACTCTAACCTGGGGGGCCAGAAGTCCTACGAGCAGTACTTC. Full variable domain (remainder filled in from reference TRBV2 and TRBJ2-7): EPEVTQTPSHQVTQMGQEVILRCVPISNHLYFYWYRQILGQKVEFLVSFYNNEISEKSEIFDDQFSVERPDGSNFTLKIRSTKLEDSAMYFCASHSNLGGQKSYEQYFGPGTRLTVT.

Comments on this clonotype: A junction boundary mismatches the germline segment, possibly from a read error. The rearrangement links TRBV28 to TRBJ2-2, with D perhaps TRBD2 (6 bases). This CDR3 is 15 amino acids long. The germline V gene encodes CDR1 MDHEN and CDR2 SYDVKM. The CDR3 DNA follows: TGTGCCGGCAGTTTGGGGCTAGCGTTGTCCGGGGAGCCGTTTTTT. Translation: CAGSLGLALSGEPFF.